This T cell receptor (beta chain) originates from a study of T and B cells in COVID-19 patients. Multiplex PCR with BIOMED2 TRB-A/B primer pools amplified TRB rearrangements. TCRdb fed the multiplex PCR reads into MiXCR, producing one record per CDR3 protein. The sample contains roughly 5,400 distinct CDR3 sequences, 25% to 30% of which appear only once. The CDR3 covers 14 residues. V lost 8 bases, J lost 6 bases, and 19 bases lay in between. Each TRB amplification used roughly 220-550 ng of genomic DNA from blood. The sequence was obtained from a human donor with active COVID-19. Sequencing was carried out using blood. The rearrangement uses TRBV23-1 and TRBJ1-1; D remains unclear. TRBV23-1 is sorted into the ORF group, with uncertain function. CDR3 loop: CASGQKGRFAEAFF. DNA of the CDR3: TGCGCCAGCGGGCAAAAAGGCCGGTTTGCTGAAGCTTTCTTT.